This T cell receptor beta chain was recorded in a study of breast tumors, draining lymph nodes, adjacent tissues. With regard to this clonotype: In this CDR3 the conserved last residue, phenylalanine or tryptophan, is missing, so a read error is likely.

TCRdb re-derived calls from the multiplex PCR reads in MiXCR, one entry per CDR3 protein. The data hold approximately 190,000 distinct CDR3 sequences, with approximately 33% observed a single time. Samples came from axillary lymph nodes draining the breast cancer. Germline V lookup: CDR1 SGHNT, CDR2 YENEEA. The CDR3 runs to 15 residues. J was trimmed by 2 bases and V by 6 bases; bases with no gene match: 7. This clonotype was sampled from a female donor with breast cancer. Some clones in this sample may be carry-over from other donors' samples. The chain combines TRBV11-3 with TRBJ2-1; 7 bases are shared with TRBD1. The sample was axillary lymph node tissue. CDR3: CASSRGGQAYNEQFL. The CDR3 bases are TGTGCCAGCAGTCGAGGAGGACAGGCCTACAATGAGCAGTTCCTC.